The 24 T cell receptor beta chains listed next were all sequenced from one sample in a study of T cell responses to AZD1222 COVID-19 vaccine. Using immunoSEQ multiplex PCR, the repertoire was profiled, and TCRdb retains in-frame clones only, with some absent. The table shows 100,000 to 150,000 clones, with approximately 86% occurring only once. Material: peripheral blood, obtained 28 days after the second AZD1222 dose. These receptors were taken from an adult who received the AZD1222 COVID-19 vaccine.

This chain uses TRBV18 with TRBJ2-7; D not resolved. Germline lookup yields CDR1 KGHSH and CDR2 LQKENI. Trimming pared 3 bases from V and 7 bases from J, leaving 13 bases between. There are 13 residues in the CDR3. CDR3 coding DNA: TGTGCCAGCTCACCCGGGCACCTCGGGGAGCAGTACTTC. Protein product: CASSPGHLGEQYF.

V gene TRBV6-1 combines with J gene TRBJ1-2; no clear D gene. The CDR3 is 13 amino acids. V lost 2 bases and J 4 bases, leaving 8 bases between the germline ends. Germline V lookup: CDR1 MNHNS, CDR2 SASEGT. The CDR3 nucleotides are TGTGCCAGCAGTGAAAATGGTGGCTATGGCTACACCTTC. Translating gives CASSENGGYGYTF.

The chain joins TRBV14 to TRBJ2-7; D may be TRBD2 (5 bases). Germline CDR1 and CDR2: SGHDN and FVKESK. This CDR3 has 17 amino acids. V dropped 2 bases and J dropped 1 base, with 18 bases sitting between them. CDR3 DNA: TGTGCCAGCAGCCAATCGCGGGCGTCTTACCTATCCTACGAGCAGTACTTC. This codes for CASSQSRASYLSYEQYF.

This clone showed up just once. The chain carries TRBV27 and TRBJ1-1, with 11 positions matching TRBD1. V lost 5 bases and J lost 1; bases outside the gene matches: 6. This CDR3 spans 16 amino acids. Germline lookup yields CDR1 MNHEY and CDR2 SMNVEV (reference sequence). For the CDR3, the DNA is TGTGCCAGCAGTCCTCGGGACAGGGGGAGGAACACTGAAGCTTTCTTT. Its protein product is CASSPRDRGRNTEAFF.

V is TRBV13 and J is TRBJ1-2; 8 bases match TRBD1. The germline CDR1 and CDR2 sequences are PRHDT and FYEKMQ (reference sequence). J lost 4 bases, V lost 5 bases, and 9 bases had no gene match. This CDR3 is 15 amino acids long. The CDR3 loop is CASSTRTGRIYGYTF. The CDR3 nucleotides are TGTGCCAGCAGCACTAGGACAGGGAGGATCTATGGCTACACCTTC.

The V and J genes are TRBV18 and TRBJ2-7; unclear D gene. V was clipped by 3 bases and J by 0 bases, with 12 bases between them. Germline loops: CDR1 KGHSH, CDR2 LQKENI. This CDR3 is built from 15 residues. CDR3 DNA sequence: TGTGCCAGCTCACCGCATAAGGGCATCTCCTACGAGCAGTACTTC. Amino acid sequence: CASSPHKGISYEQYF.

The genes are TRBV28 and TRBJ1-4; maybe TRBD1 (5 bases). The length of the CDR3 is 13 residues. Germline assignment: CDR1 MDHEN and CDR2 SYDVKM. V lost 5 bases and J 8 bases, leaving 12 bases between the germline ends. The CDR3 DNA is TGTGCCAGCAGTGCACCGGGACGCGAAAAACTGTTTTTT. Translating it yields CASSAPGREKLFF.

This chain links TRBV7-9 with TRBJ2-2, with 9 bases aligning to TRBD2. V was pared by 2 bases and J by 2 bases, with 6 bases of the junction left unmatched. Germline lookup yields CDR1 SEHNR and CDR2 FQNEAQ (reference sequence). The CDR3 contains 17 residues. This CDR3 is CASSLPSGGPNTGELFF. In DNA, the CDR3 is TGTGCCAGCAGCTTACCGAGCGGGGGGCCTAACACCGGGGAGCTGTTTTTT.

This sequence joins TRBV19 and TRBJ1-6; D call uncertain. With 3 bases removed from V and 10 bases from J, the gap between germline ends came to 16 bases. The germline V gene encodes CDR1 LNHDA and CDR2 SQIVND (reference sequence). The CDR3 has 15 residues. The CDR3 DNA follows: TGTGCCAGTAGTATGATTTCGGCCCGGGAGTCACCCCTCCACTTT. This translates into CASSMISARESPLHF. The complete variable domain, with remaining parts taken from reference TRBV19 and TRBJ1-6, reads DGGITQSPKYLFRKEGQNVTLSCEQNLNHDAMYWYRQDPGQGLRLIYYSQIVNDFQKGDIAEGYSVSREKKESFPLTVTSAQKNPTAFYLCASSMISARESPLHFGNGTRLTVT.

The genes are TRBV5-8 and TRBJ1-4; no clear D. Deletions cut 0 bases from V and 0 bases from J, with 9 bases between. This CDR3 has 16 amino acids. The germline CDR1 and CDR2 sequences are SGHTS and YDEGEE. The CDR3 region has the DNA TGTGCCAGCAGCTTGGGGAAAATCGCAACTAATGAAAAACTGTTTTTT. The encoded protein is CASSLGKIATNEKLFF.

This chain uses TRBV19 with TRBJ1-2; the match to TRBD1 covers 7 bases. The CDR3 is made up of 14 amino acids. J gave up 6 bases and V 10 bases, and 14 bases lay outside the gene matches. CDR1 and CDR2 (germline): LNHDA, SQIVND (reference sequence). Written as DNA, the CDR3 is TGTGCCATTCCACAGGGGACCCTCCGGGATGGCTACACCTTC. It is translated as CAIPQGTLRDGYTF.

V is TRBV7-9 and J is TRBJ2-1; D is possibly TRBD2 (5 bases). CDR3 length: 15 amino acids. Germline V gives CDR1 SEHNR, CDR2 FQNEAQ (reference sequence). V lost 0 bases and J 4 bases, leaving 10 bases between the germline ends. The CDR3 protein is CASSLAFGIYNEQFF. The CDR3 DNA sequence: TGTGCCAGCAGCTTAGCTTTCGGGATATACAATGAGCAGTTCTTC.

The gene calls are TRBV11-3 and TRBJ1-1; 7 nucleotides agree with TRBD1. Losses at the gene ends were 1 base for V and 6 bases for J; bases not matched to a gene: 8. CDR3 length: 15 amino acids. Looked up from germline, CDR1 is SGHNT and CDR2 is YENEEA. The CDR3 spells CASSLVTGAFAEAFF. CDR3 DNA: TGTGCCAGCAGCTTAGTTACAGGGGCATTCGCTGAAGCTTTCTTT.

This chain uses TRBV11-2 with TRBJ1-1; D gene ambiguous. The CDR3 loop spans 14 amino acids. Germline V CDR1 and CDR2: SGHAT, FQNNGV. Trimming shortened V by 4 bases and J by 1 base, and 10 bases separated the two germline ends. The CDR3 protein is CASSSYKGNTEAFF. The CDR3 nucleotides read TGTGCCAGCAGCTCCTACAAGGGGAACACTGAAGCTTTCTTT.

Only one count was recorded for this clone. The V and J genes are TRBV24-1 and TRBJ2-7; 9 bases agree with TRBD1. The germline gives CDR1 KGHDR, CDR2 SFDVKD. The CDR3 sequence is 15 residues long. V lost 3 bases to trimming and J lost 6 bases; unmatched junction nucleotides: 8. CDR3 sequence (DNA): TGTGCCACCAGTGATATGCCGGGACAGGGTTCCGAGCAGTACTTC. Translated, it gives CATSDMPGQGSEQYF.

This chain uses TRBV6-2 or TRBV6-3 with TRBJ2-1; 8 nucleotides agree with TRBD2. CDR1 MNHEY and CDR2 SVGEGT come from the germline V gene. The CDR3 length is 15 residues. With V trimmed by 0 bases and J by 10 bases, 8 bases remained unmatched. For the CDR3, the DNA is TGTGCCAGCAGTTACTCGTATCGGGGGGGCCAAGAGCAGTTCTTC. It specifies CASSYSYRGGQEQFF.

The rearrangement joins TRBV3-1 (or the pseudogene TRBV3-2) to TRBJ2-1, with 16 positions matching TRBD2. CDR3 size: 16 residues. The trim removed 3 bases at V and 9 bases at J, leaving 5 bases unmatched. CDR1 is LGHDT, CDR2 YNNKEL, per germline (reference sequence). CDR3 in amino acids: CASSQGLAGGPGEQFF. The CDR3 region has the DNA TGTGCCAGCAGCCAGGGACTAGCGGGGGGGCCGGGTGAGCAGTTCTTC.

The gene calls are TRBV6-5 and TRBJ2-1, with 13 nucleotides matching TRBD2. J was trimmed by 5 bases and V by 1 base; bases with no gene match: 2. This CDR3 contains 16 residues. Looked up from germline, CDR1 is MNHEY and CDR2 is SVGAGI. The chain's CDR3 is CASSYFGLAGDNEQFF. CDR3 DNA sequence: TGTGCCAGCAGTTACTTCGGACTAGCGGGGGACAATGAGCAGTTCTTC.

The chain couples TRBV28 to TRBJ1-1; tentative D call: TRBD1 (6 bases). Germline CDR1 is MDHEN and CDR2 is SYDVKM. The CDR3 has 18 residues. Trimming removed 1 base from V and 0 bases from J, with 18 bases in between. CDR3: CASSLSGSLGGLNTEAFF. The DNA for the CDR3 is TGTGCCAGCAGTTTATCCGGCAGCCTCGGGGGCTTGAACACTGAAGCTTTCTTT.

The chain couples TRBV4-3 to TRBJ1-6; TRBD1 agrees at 8 bases. The V gene end was trimmed by 1 base and the J gene end by 7 bases; junction bases not matched to a gene: 9. The CDR3 is 17 amino acids. Looked up from germline, CDR1 is LGHNA and CDR2 is YSLEER. CDR3 amino acids: CASSQASTGDKNSPLHF. The DNA of the CDR3 is TGCGCCAGCAGCCAAGCTTCGACAGGGGATAAGAATTCACCCCTCCACTTT.

The chain has TRBV5-6 and TRBJ1-2; D may be TRBD1 (5 bases). Germline values: CDR1 SGHDT, CDR2 YYEEEE. The CDR3 is 13 amino acids. The V gene lost 4 bases and the J gene lost 2 bases, with 9 bases spanning the gap. In nucleotides, the CDR3 is TGTGCCAGCAGCCCGGGGGGAAACTATGGCTACACCTTC. The encoded protein is CASSPGGNYGYTF.

The rearrangement joins TRBV9 to TRBJ2-4, with 10 bases matching TRBD2. In germline, CDR1 is SGDLS, CDR2 YYNGEE. This CDR3 spans 16 amino acids. J gave up 9 bases and V 0 bases, and 9 bases lay outside the gene matches. As DNA, the CDR3 is TGTGCCAGCAGCGTAGGGACGGCTAGCGGGGGTACCATTCAGTACTTC. Its protein product is CASSVGTASGGTIQYF.

The CDR3 DNA follows: TGTGCCAGCAGTCCCAGGGGGCGCGTGGTTGAAAAACTGTTTTTT. This codes for CASSPRGRVVEKLFF. The chain recombines TRBV6-5 with TRBJ1-4, with TRBD1 identical over 8 bases. This CDR3 contains 15 residues. The germline CDR1 and CDR2 sequences are MNHEY and SVGAGI. Unmatched junction bases numbered 9, after V lost 5 bases and J lost 7 bases.

This clone has a handful of counts. The chain combines TRBV15 with TRBJ1-5; tentative D call: TRBD1 (6 bases). The germline V and J ends were trimmed by 4 bases and 6 bases, with 19 bases remaining between them. The V gene's germline CDR1 is LNHNV and CDR2 YYDKDF (reference sequence). The CDR3 length is 16 residues. The CDR3 reads CATSKAGTRTGQPQHF. The CDR3 nucleotides are TGTGCCACCAGCAAAGCCGGGACAAGAACCGGTCAGCCCCAGCATTTT. Filled out from reference TRBV15 and TRBJ1-5, the complete variable domain reads DAMVIQNPRYQVTQFGKPVTLSCSQTLNHNVMYWYQQKSSQAPKLLFHYYDKDFNNEADTPDNFQSRRPNTSFCFLDIRSPGLGDTAMYLCATSKAGTRTGQPQHFGDGTRLSIL.